The 31 T cell receptor beta chains presented below share a single source sample, sequenced in a study of CD8+CD57+ T cells in acquired aplastic anemia. TCR beta VDJ and CDR3 profiling used genomic DNA as template. In TCRdb, the reads were re-called with MiXCR into one record per CDR3 protein. This sample has hundreds of thousands of distinct CDR3 sequences, with 25% to 40% found just once. Whoever was chosen for sequencing had shown CD8+CD57+ cell expansion by flow cytometry. The sample consisted of sorted CD4+, CD8+, or CD8+CD57+ T cells (not recorded which) from PBMCs. Receptors were obtained from a human donor with aplastic anemia.

This clonotype was recorded at least ten times. The chain combines TRBV19 with TRBJ1-4; D perhaps matches TRBD1 (6 bases). This CDR3 has 15 amino acids. CDR1 is LNHDA and CDR2 is SQIVND in the germline V gene (reference sequence). V lost 3 bases and J lost 7, with 15 bases in between. The CDR3 reads CASSMPRRGGEKLFF. For the CDR3, the DNA is TGTGCCAGTAGTATGCCGCGCAGGGGCGGTGAAAAACTGTTTTTT.

The chain joins TRBV20-1 to TRBJ2-1; 10 bases line up with TRBD2. The CDR3 runs 16 residues. Germline assignment: CDR1 DFQATT and CDR2 SNEGSKA (reference sequence). V lost 7 bases to trimming and J lost 1 base; unmatched junction nucleotides: 10. This CDR3 reads CSVALAGGRSYNEQFF. For the CDR3, the DNA is TGCAGTGTGGCGTTAGCGGGAGGAAGGTCCTACAATGAGCAGTTCTTC.

With respect to this clonotype: At one of its ends the junction is not consistent with the germline gene, which may arise from a read error. The V and J genes are TRBV24-1 and TRBJ2-3; D perhaps matches TRBD2 (6 bases). Germline CDR1 KGHDR, CDR2 SFDVKD. The CDR3 consists of 15 residues. CDR3 coding DNA: TGTGCCAGCAGTTACGAGAGCTCACCGGGAGATACGCGGTATTTT. This sequence encodes CASSYESSPGDTRYF.

This clonotype was seen many times. V usage is TRBV20-1 and J usage is TRBJ1-2; the D gene is possibly TRBD1 (6 bases). V gave up 6 bases and J gave up 8 bases, with 16 bases separating them. The V gene's germline CDR1 is DFQATT and CDR2 SNEGSKA (reference sequence). The length of the CDR3 is 12 residues. In DNA, the CDR3 is TGCAGTGCCCAACAGGGATTGGAGGGCTACACCTTC. Translating gives CSAQQGLEGYTF.

This clonotype was counted ten times or more. The chain links TRBV19 to TRBJ1-2, with no clear D. The CDR3 runs to 15 residues. The germline CDR1 and CDR2 sequences are LNHDA and SQIVND (reference sequence). V lost 3 bases, J lost 6 bases, and 17 bases lay in between. CDR3 residues: CASSIFWRGKDGYTF. CDR3 nucleotides: TGTGCCAGTAGTATTTTTTGGCGCGGGAAAGATGGCTACACCTTC.

The rearrangement links TRBV2 to TRBJ2-2, with TRBD2 as a possible D gene (5 bases). Trimming left V 6 bases short and J 3 bases short, with 11 bases between. The CDR3 spans 14 residues. The germline V gene encodes CDR1 SNHLY and CDR2 FYNNEI. This CDR3 is CASRLEGDTGELFF. The CDR3 DNA reads TGTGCCAGCAGACTCGAGGGAGACACCGGGGAGCTGTTTTTT.

This clonotype was detected a few times. The rearrangement links TRBV10-3 to TRBJ1-6; 9 bases are a match to TRBD1. From germline, CDR1 is ENHRY and CDR2 SYGVKD. The CDR3 extends over 15 amino acids. J gave up 10 bases and V 10 bases, and 14 bases lay outside the gene matches. The CDR3 nucleotides read TGTGCCAGCAGAGTCGGACAGGGGTTTGAGTCACCCCTCCACTTT. Amino acid sequence: CASRVGQGFESPLHF.

The gene calls are TRBV19 and TRBJ2-2; D gene uncertain. Trimming removed 9 bases at V and 6 bases at J, with 23 bases between. CDR3 size: 16 residues. In germline, CDR1 is LNHDA, CDR2 SQIVND (reference sequence). The CDR3, as DNA: TGTGCCAGCAGAGGAGAAGTAGGCCTTTTGTCCGGGGAGCTGTTTTTT. Translated: CASRGEVGLLSGELFF.

This clonotype was found many times. The rearrangement uses TRBV20-1 and TRBJ1-2; 9 nucleotides agree with TRBD1. This CDR3 contains 15 residues. Germline V gene data show CDR1 as DFQATT and CDR2 as SNEGSKA (reference sequence). J gave up 4 bases and V 3 bases, and 9 bases lay outside the gene matches. CDR3 coding DNA: TGCAGTGCTAGCACCCCGGGACAGGGCCTCTATGGCTACACCTTC. This gives the protein CSASTPGQGLYGYTF.

The gene calls are TRBV6-5 and TRBJ1-3; D remains ambiguous. There are 15 residues in the CDR3. V was shortened by 2 bases and J by 0 bases, with 8 bases between the two germline ends. Germline values: CDR1 MNHEY, CDR2 SVGAGI. The CDR3 reads CASSYVTDSGNTIYF. The CDR3 DNA reads as TGTGCCAGCAGTTACGTAACCGACTCTGGAAACACCATATATTTT.

This clonotype was recorded many times. The chain employs TRBV7-2 and TRBJ1-5, with no clear D. The germline CDR1 and CDR2 sequences are SGHTA and FQGNSA. CDR3 size: 13 residues. The V end was cut by 1 base, the J end by 5 bases, with 6 bases between. The CDR3 loop reads CASSLVGDQPQHF. The CDR3 nucleotides are TGTGCCAGCAGCTTAGTCGGTGATCAGCCCCAGCATTTT.

A few counts support this clonotype. A read error may explain this, as a much larger clone is one base away. The CDR3 coding sequence is TGCAGCGCTGAGCGTGGAGAAGATTACAATGAGCAGTTCTTC. Protein product: CSAERGEDYNEQFF. The chain joins TRBV29-1 to TRBJ2-1, with D unclear. V was cut by 7 bases and J by 4 bases, with 17 bases left in between. The CDR3 extends over 14 amino acids. Germline V lookup: CDR1 SQVTM, CDR2 ANQGSEA.

The table lists this clonotype with many counts. This chain uses TRBV29-1 with TRBJ2-7; 15 nucleotides agree with TRBD2. CDR1 SQVTM and CDR2 ANQGSEA come from the germline V gene. V lost 6 bases to trimming and J lost 1 base; unmatched junction nucleotides: 7. CDR3 size: 16 residues. CDR3 coding DNA: TGCAGCGTCCAAGCGGGACTAGCGGGAGGTTCCTACGAGCAGTACTTC. Translating it yields CSVQAGLAGGSYEQYF.

A word on this clonotype: The final CDR3 position lacks the conserved phenylalanine or tryptophan, pointing to a likely read error. The chain carries TRBV7-2 and TRBJ2-7; 7 positions agree with TRBD1. CDR1 is SGHTA, CDR2 FQGNSA, per germline. V trimming: 5 bases; J trimming: 2 bases; junction bases outside the gene matches: 9. The CDR3 is 15 amino acids. CDR3 in amino acids: CASSLRDRGTYEQYL. In DNA, the CDR3 is TGTGCCAGCAGCCTCCGGGACAGAGGAACCTACGAGCAGTACCTC.

Comment on this clonotype: One end of the junction is discordant with germline, which a read error may explain. The chain employs TRBV19 and TRBJ2-7; 7 positions match TRBD1. The germline V gene has CDR1 LNHDA and CDR2 SQIVND (reference sequence). The CDR3 totals 14 residues. CDR3 sequence reads: CPSSTRQGPWEQYF. The DNA of the CDR3 is TGTCCCAGTAGTACCCGACAGGGACCATGGGAGCAGTACTTC. The full variable domain, with the rest looked up from reference TRBV19 and TRBJ2-7, is DGGITQSPKYLFRKEGQNVTLSCEQNLNHDAMYWYRQDPGQGLRLIYYSQIVNDFQKGDIAEGYSVSREKKESFPLTVTSAQKNPTAFYLCPSSTRQGPWEQYFGPGTRLTVT.

This clonotype was seen at least ten times. This sequence joins TRBV20-1 and TRBJ1-2, with D possibly matching TRBD1 (6 bases). The CDR3 runs 12 residues. Looked up from germline, CDR1 is DFQATT and CDR2 is SNEGSKA (reference sequence). The V and J ends lost 3 bases and 6 bases respectively, with 11 bases between them. The CDR3: CSASLSGDGYTF. The DNA for the CDR3 is TGCAGTGCTAGTTTGTCAGGGGATGGCTACACCTTC.

The CDR3 region has the DNA TGTGCCAGTAGTATTTATGGGGGTAGCTCCTACAATGAGCAGTTCTTC. Translation: CASSIYGGSSYNEQFF. This sequence joins TRBV19 and TRBJ2-1; either TRBD1 or TRBD2 may supply D (5 bases each). The CDR3 sequence is 16 residues long. Germline lookup yields CDR1 LNHDA and CDR2 SQIVND (reference sequence). Trimming pared 3 bases from V and 0 bases from J, leaving 12 bases between. Using reference TRBV19 and TRBJ2-1 for the parts outside the CDR3, the full variable domain is DGGITQSPKYLFRKEGQNVTLSCEQNLNHDAMYWYRQDPGQGLRLIYYSQIVNDFQKGDIAEGYSVSREKKESFPLTVTSAQKNPTAFYLCASSIYGGSSYNEQFFGPGTRLTVL.

Details on this clonotype: Germline and junction disagree at one end, which may indicate a read error. The chain uses TRBV18 and TRBJ2-5, with D perhaps assigned TRBD1 or TRBD2 (6 bases each). The CDR3 contains 14 residues. The germline V gene encodes CDR1 KGHSH and CDR2 LQKENI. This CDR3 is CAGSPGALQETQYF. Written as DNA, the CDR3 is TGTGCCGGCTCACCGGGGGCCCTCCAAGAGACCCAGTACTTC.

The rearrangement uses TRBV4-2 and TRBJ2-3; 10 bases fit TRBD2. The germline gives CDR1 LGHNA, CDR2 YNFKEQ. This CDR3 is built from 19 residues. Trimming at V came to 4 bases and at J to 7 bases, leaving 20 bases not matched to a gene. The CDR3, as DNA: TGTGCCAGCAGCCCAGTTGACATCCGAGCGGGAGGGGTTAATCATACGCAGTATTTT. This sequence encodes CASSPVDIRAGGVNHTQYF.

The rearrangement links TRBV6-5 to TRBJ1-1, with D possibly TRBD1 on 5 matching bases. V was clipped by 7 bases and J by 3 bases, with 12 bases between them. This CDR3 spans 13 amino acids. CDR1 and CDR2 from the germline V gene are MNHEY and SVGAGI. In DNA form, the CDR3 reads TGTGCCAGCACTTTACTCAGGGACACTGAAGCTTTCTTT. The encoded protein is CASTLLRDTEAFF.

This clonotype was seen at least ten times. As DNA, the CDR3 is TGTGCCAGTAGTACTTCCAACCGACAGGCTGAAGCTTTCTTT. Protein product: CASSTSNRQAEAFF. This chain uses TRBV19 with TRBJ1-1, with D perhaps TRBD1 (6 bases). CDR1 is LNHDA and CDR2 is SQIVND in the germline V gene (reference sequence). V was pared by 4 bases and J by 6 bases, with 15 bases between. The CDR3 is 14 amino acids. Full variable domain (missing parts from reference TRBV19 and TRBJ1-1): DGGITQSPKYLFRKEGQNVTLSCEQNLNHDAMYWYRQDPGQGLRLIYYSQIVNDFQKGDIAEGYSVSREKKESFPLTVTSAQKNPTAFYLCASSTSNRQAEAFFGQGTRLTVV.

With regard to this clonotype: Compared with germline, one end of the junction differs, possibly owing to a read error. J is TRBJ2-7 and V is TRBV2; no reliable D call. This CDR3 region has 11 residues. From germline, CDR1 is SNHLY and CDR2 FYNNEI. The CDR3 DNA reads TGCAGTGCTTACTCAGCCAATGAGCAGTACTTC. It codes for CSAYSANEQYF.

In regard to this clonotype: This sequence may be a read error, since a much larger clone differs from it by one base. The CDR3 nucleotides are TGTGCCAGTAGTATAGACAATGAGCAGTTCTTC. Amino acids: CASSIDNEQFF. The chain couples TRBV19 to TRBJ2-1; no clear D gene. The CDR3 covers 11 residues. Germline CDR1 is LNHDA and CDR2 is SQIVND (reference sequence). Trimming stripped 0 bases from V and 6 bases from J, with 0 bases between.

This clonotype occurred many times. The V and J genes are TRBV19 and TRBJ2-7; TRBD1 agrees at 7 bases. V lost 4 bases to trimming and J lost 2 bases; unmatched junction nucleotides: 2. The germline CDR1 and CDR2 sequences are LNHDA and SQIVND (reference sequence). This CDR3 region has 13 residues. CDR3 residues: CASSTGQPYEQYF. The DNA for the CDR3 is TGTGCCAGTAGTACGGGACAGCCCTACGAGCAGTACTTC.

This clonotype turned up a few times. This sequence joins TRBV6-1 and TRBJ1-2; D is undetermined. Germline V gene data show CDR1 as MNHNS and CDR2 as SASEGT. V was pared by 1 base and J by 1 base, with 13 bases between. This CDR3 is 16 amino acids long. The DNA of the CDR3 is TGTGCCAGCAGTGAAGTTGGGCAGCGAAATAACTATGGCTACACCTTC. It yields the protein CASSEVGQRNNYGYTF.

At least ten counts were recorded for this clonotype. J is TRBJ2-5 and V is TRBV11-3; D remains unclear. Germline CDR1 and CDR2: SGHNT and YENEEA. The ends were cut back, 5 bases at V and 0 bases at J, with 7 bases in the middle. The CDR3 spans 13 residues. The CDR3 DNA reads TGTGCCAGCAGCCTGGGCCACCAAGAGACCCAGTACTTC. It codes for CASSLGHQETQYF.

Regarding this clonotype: This may arise from a read error, as a much more abundant clone is one base away. The missing conserved phenylalanine or tryptophan at the end of this CDR3 makes a read error likely. The J gene is TRBJ2-3, the V gene TRBV24-1; D tentatively fits TRBD1 or TRBD2 (6 bases each). The germline V gene encodes CDR1 KGHDR and CDR2 SFDVKD. Trimming left V 3 bases short and J 4 bases short, with 13 bases between. This CDR3 has 15 residues. Here the CDR3 DNA reads TGTGCCACCAGTGATCCGAAGGGGGGAGCAGATACGCAGTATCTT. Amino acid sequence: CATSDPKGGADTQYL.

This clonotype was seen a handful of times. The chain links TRBV20-1 to TRBJ2-1; D is possibly TRBD2 (7 bases). V was trimmed by 0 bases and J by 6 bases, leaving 12 bases between them. The CDR3 is made up of 14 amino acids. CDR1 and CDR2 from the germline V gene are DFQATT and SNEGSKA (reference sequence). The CDR3 sequence is CSARDSRGGNEQFF. The CDR3 DNA follows: TGCAGTGCTAGAGATTCGAGGGGGGGCAATGAGCAGTTCTTC.

This clonotype showed up just a few times. CDR3 protein: CASSPGHTGYEQYF. Here the CDR3 DNA reads TGCGCCAGCAGCCCTGGTCATACGGGATACGAGCAGTACTTC. This sequence joins TRBV5-1 and TRBJ2-7; D possibly corresponds to TRBD2 (5 bases). The CDR3 covers 14 residues. The ends were cut back, 4 bases at V and 4 bases at J, with 15 bases in the middle. The germline V gene has CDR1 SGHRS and CDR2 YFSETQ.

This clonotype was counted a few times. The chain uses TRBV7-2 and TRBJ2-5; TRBD1 or TRBD2 may be the D gene (6 bases each). V was pared by 8 bases and J by 5 bases, with 15 bases between. The CDR3 loop spans 13 amino acids. Germline V lookup: CDR1 SGHTA, CDR2 FQGNSA. In nucleotides, the CDR3 is TGTGCCAGCGGCAAGGGGGGCCGGGAGACCCAGTACTTC. Its translation is CASGKGGRETQYF.

This chain joins TRBV29-1 and TRBJ2-2; the D gene is possibly TRBD2 (7 bases). Trimming removed 6 bases from V and 3 bases from J, with 14 bases in between. Germline V gene lookup returns CDR1 SQVTM and CDR2 ANQGSEA. CDR3 length equals 14 residues. CDR3 in amino acids: CSVGGGRDTGELFF. The CDR3 nucleotides are TGCAGCGTGGGAGGGGGACGGGACACCGGGGAGCTGTTTTTT.